Listed below are T cell receptor beta chains from one sample, sequenced in a study of blood T cell repertoires in COVID-19. The data were produced by immunoSEQ multiplex PCR, yet TCRdb's version contains in-frame clones alone and is incomplete. The repertoire holds about 220,000 clones, roughly 84% seen once, with 3.5% to 4% in the top ten. Sequenced: peripheral blood. The receptors derive from a woman at least 80 years old with acute or convalescent COVID-19. Each CDR3 is given with its conserved first and last residue. The order of the fields is CDR3 length, clone size, V gene, D gene, J gene, CDR3 protein, CDR3 DNA. D genes are given only for firm matches. A row's size may be missing; if present it is once, few, many or a size class.

>15|-|TRBV7-6|-|TRBJ1-5
CASSLVGEGNQPQHF
TGTGCCAGCAGCTTAGTAGGGGAAGGCAATCAGCCCCAGCATTTT
>16|-|TRBV28|-|TRBJ1-4
CASSQGGGQFNEKLFF
TGTGCCAGCAGCCAAGGAGGAGGGCAGTTTAATGAAAAACTGTTTTTT
>16|once|TRBV4-2|TRBD2|TRBJ2-3
CASSPGTSGGTDTQYF
TGTGCCAGCAGCCCCGGGACTAGCGGGGGAACAGATACGCAGTATTTT
>15|-|TRBV5-5|TRBD2|TRBJ2-1
CASSYLAGSYNEQFF
TGTGCCAGCAGCTACCTAGCGGGGTCCTACAATGAGCAGTTCTTC
>17|-|TRBV5-4|-|TRBJ1-2
CASRSRAGPVRNYGYTF
TGTGCCAGCAGAAGTAGGGCAGGGCCAGTTAGGAACTATGGCTACACCTTC
>15|-|TRBV7-3|-|TRBJ1-6
CASSLTGGNNSPLHF
TGTGCCAGCAGCTTAACGGGAGGGAATAATTCACCCCTCCACTTT
>15|-|TRBV19|-|TRBJ1-6
CASSSTGLFNSPLHF
TGTGCCAGTAGCTCCACGGGTCTTTTTAATTCACCCCTCCACTTT
>9|-|TRBV28|-|TRBJ1-1
CASSFPSSF
TGTGCCAGCAGTTTCCCCTCTTCCTTT
>14|-|TRBV27|-|TRBJ1-2
CASSLAGNGYGYTF
TGTGCCAGCAGTTTGGCCGGGAATGGCTATGGCTACACCTTC
>13|-|TRBV10-3|-|TRBJ1-2
CALQAGADYGYTF
TGTGCCTTGCAGGCGGGGGCGGACTATGGCTACACCTTC
>14|-|TRBV7-2|TRBD2|TRBJ2-4
CATATSGGQNIQYF
TGTGCCACCGCGACTAGCGGGGGGCAGAACATTCAGTACTTC
>11|-|TRBV5-4|-|TRBJ1-2
CASRAEGGYTF
TGTGCCAGCAGAGCGGAGGGAGGCTACACCTTC
>16|-|TRBV3-1/TRBV3-2|-|TRBJ1-6
CASSQEGQLYNSPLHF
TGTGCCAGCAGCCAAGAAGGACAGCTCTATAATTCACCCCTCCACTTT
>16|few|TRBV18|TRBD1|TRBJ2-7
CASSPGQGATSYEQYF
TGTGCCAGCTCACCGGGACAGGGGGCGACTTCCTACGAGCAGTACTTC
>16|-|TRBV30|TRBD1|TRBJ1-3
CAWSVGQGISGNTIYF
TGTGCCTGGAGTGTTGGACAGGGTATCTCTGGAAACACCATATATTTT
>18|-|TRBV2|TRBD2|TRBJ2-4
CASSRLAGGPGAKNIQYF
TGTGCCAGCAGCCGACTAGCGGGGGGCCCGGGAGCCAAAAACATTCAGTACTTC
>14|-|TRBV6-5|TRBD1|TRBJ1-6
CASRDRGYNSPLHF
TGTGCCAGCAGGGACAGGGGCTATAATTCACCCCTCCACTTT
>18|-|TRBV3-1/TRBV3-2|-|TRBJ2-6
CASSQRQGRFSGANVLTF
TGTGCTAGCAGCCAGCGGCAGGGTCGTTTCTCTGGGGCCAACGTCCTGACTTTC
>13|-|TRBV2|TRBD1|TRBJ1-6
CATWDRVGSPLHF
TGTGCCACCTGGGACAGGGTGGGTTCACCCCTCCACTTT
>21|-|TRBV7-3|TRBD1|TRBJ2-6
CASSLTGAVRGLVSGANVLTF
TGTGCCAGCAGCTTAACAGGGGCCGTTAGGGGGCTGGTATCTGGGGCCAACGTCCTGACTTTC
>12|-|TRBV13|-|TRBJ1-2
CASSLRTYGYTF
TGTGCCAGCAGCCTGCGGACATATGGCTACACCTTC
>15|-|TRBV5-1|TRBD1|TRBJ1-3
CASSFDRVSGNTIYF
TGCGCCAGCAGCTTTGACAGGGTGTCTGGAAACACCATATATTTT
>15|few|TRBV19|-|TRBJ2-7
CASSIAGRGPYEQYF
TGTGCCAGTAGTATAGCAGGGCGGGGACCCTACGAGCAGTACTTC
>16|few|TRBV19|TRBD1|TRBJ2-2
CASTSPRGSNTGELFF
TGTGCCAGTACCTCCCCCAGGGGGTCGAACACCGGGGAGCTGTTTTTT
>13|-|TRBV29-1|-|TRBJ2-2
CSVRVSDTGELFF
TGCAGCGTTCGGGTATCGGACACCGGGGAGCTGTTTTTT
>13|-|TRBV29-1|-|TRBJ1-1
CSVVRASGTEAFF
TGCAGCGTTGTGCGGGCTTCGGGGACTGAAGCTTTCTTT
>17|few|TRBV5-1|-|TRBJ2-6
CASSLAGPGAGANVLTF
TGCGCCAGCAGCTTGGCGGGACCGGGGGCTGGGGCCAACGTCCTGACTTTC
>17|-|TRBV5-6|-|TRBJ2-2
CASSLDRGNRNTGELFF
TGTGCCAGCAGCTTGGATCGCGGGAACCGGAACACCGGGGAGCTGTTTTTT
>16|-|TRBV3-1/TRBV3-2|-|TRBJ1-1
CASSQAVAGWNTEAFF
TGTGCCAGCAGCCAAGCAGTGGCAGGTTGGAACACTGAAGCTTTCTTT
>13|-|TRBV7-2|-|TRBJ1-5
CASSWQGNQPQHF
TGTGCCAGCAGTTGGCAGGGCAATCAGCCCCAGCATTTT
>13|-|TRBV2|-|TRBJ1-2
CASSWEDHRGYTF
TGTGCCAGCAGTTGGGAGGACCACAGGGGCTACACCTTC
>17|few|TRBV19|TRBD1|TRBJ1-1
CASSPPGDSTKNTEAFF
TGTGCCAGTAGTCCTCCCGGGGACAGTACAAAGAACACTGAAGCTTTCTTT
>15|-|TRBV15|TRBD2|TRBJ2-1
CATSREGGVFNEQFF
TGTGCCACCAGCAGAGAGGGGGGGGTGTTCAATGAGCAGTTCTTC
>17|many|TRBV4-3|-|TRBJ2-4
CASSQDLGGWAKNIQYF
TGCGCCAGCAGCCAAGATCTAGGGGGATGGGCCAAAAACATTCAGTACTTC
>14|-|TRBV6-5|-|TRBJ1-5
CASSIGQLRQPQHF
TGTGCCAGCTCAATAGGACAGTTGCGGCAGCCCCAGCATTTT
>15|-|TRBV24-1|TRBD2|TRBJ2-1
CATSEGGGDYNEQFF
TGTGCCACCAGTGAAGGCGGGGGGGATTACAATGAGCAGTTCTTC
>15|-|TRBV5-5|-|TRBJ1-2
CASSHPGLLRYGYTF
TGTGCCAGCAGCCACCCAGGGCTCCTTAGGTATGGCTACACCTTC
>12|-|TRBV12-3/TRBV12-4|-|TRBJ1-2
CASSSQGGGYTF
TGTGCCAGCAGTTCCCAGGGAGGCGGCTACACCTTC
>13|few|TRBV19|-|TRBJ1-6
CASSIDRRPPLHF
TGTGCCAGTAGTATAGATCGGCGGCCACCCCTCCACTTT
>16|-|TRBV5-4|TRBD2|TRBJ2-7
CASSLSASGGAYEQYF
TGTGCCAGCAGCTTGAGTGCTAGCGGGGGAGCCTACGAGCAGTACTTC
>14|-|TRBV9|-|TRBJ1-1
CASSVVGVGTEAFF
TGTGCCAGCAGCGTAGTGGGAGTTGGGACTGAAGCTTTCTTT
>15|-|TRBV28|TRBD1|TRBJ1-2
CASTLRTGLNYGYTF
TGTGCCAGCACCCTAAGGACAGGGTTAAACTATGGCTACACCTTC
>18|-|TRBV7-3|-|TRBJ2-6
CASGHLGTSLLGANVLTF
TGTGCCAGCGGCCACCTCGGGACTTCCCTTCTAGGGGCCAACGTCCTGACTTTC
>15|-|TRBV24-1|TRBD1|TRBJ2-1
CATSDPGTGGDEQFF
TGTGCCACCAGTGACCCCGGGACAGGGGGCGATGAGCAGTTCTTC